The 17 T cell receptor beta chains reported below all come from one sample, sequenced in a study of cytomegalovirus exposure and HLA in healthy donors. Both 60 Vbeta primers and 13 Jbeta primers went into the PCR. Generated by immunoSEQ multiplex PCR, the TCRdb table keeps only in-frame clones and is missing some. Listed are 45,000 or so clones; less than 20% falls within the top ten. Sequences were obtained from PBMCs. Every receptor here comes from a male donor in good health and CMV-seronegative.

The chain carries TRBV30 and TRBJ2-7; D perhaps matches TRBD2 (6 bases). With 4 bases removed from V and 6 bases from J, the gap between germline ends came to 19 bases. This CDR3 contains 14 residues. Germline values: CDR1 GTSNPN, CDR2 SVGIG (reference sequence). The CDR3 sequence is CAWTPGTAVGEQYF. In nucleotides, the CDR3 is TGTGCCTGGACCCCCGGGACTGCGGTGGGCGAGCAGTACTTC.

The V gene is TRBV5-4, the J gene TRBJ2-1, with TRBD1 matching over 12 bases. From germline, CDR1 is SGHNT and CDR2 YYREEE (reference sequence). V lost 1 base, J lost 8 bases, and 7 bases stayed unmatched. CDR3 length: 16 amino acids. In nucleotides, the CDR3 is TGTGCCAGCAGCTTGTTGGGCCGGGACAGGGGGCATGAGCAGTTCTTC. Translation gives CASSLLGRDRGHEQFF.

The chain uses TRBV19 and TRBJ2-5; possibly TRBD2 for D (6 bases). This CDR3 spans 13 amino acids. V lost 6 bases and J 2 bases, leaving 10 bases between the germline ends. Per the germline V gene, CDR1 is LNHDA and CDR2 is SQIVND (reference sequence). The CDR3 DNA reads TGTGCCAGTAGGATCCGGGAGCAAGAGACCCAGTACTTC. Its protein is CASRIREQETQYF.

The chain employs TRBV4-1 and TRBJ2-4, with 7 bases aligning to TRBD2. Trimming at V came to 3 bases and at J to 8 bases, leaving 7 bases not matched to a gene. The CDR3 spans 14 residues. Looked up from germline, CDR1 is MGHRA and CDR2 is YSYEKL. In DNA form, the CDR3 reads TGCGCCAGCAGCCAGGACTGGGGAGGGGACATTCAGTACTTC. It yields the protein CASSQDWGGDIQYF.

The chain links TRBV6-1 to TRBJ1-3, with D uncertain. V gave up 6 bases and J gave up 3 bases, with 12 bases separating them. CDR1 and CDR2 (germline): MNHNS, SASEGT. This CDR3 region has 14 residues. The CDR3 DNA reads as TGTGCCAGCAGCCCAGTGGTGAATGGAAACACCATATATTTT. This sequence encodes CASSPVVNGNTIYF.

The genes are TRBV7-9 and TRBJ1-1; possibly TRBD1 for D (6 bases). Looked up from germline, CDR1 is SEHNR and CDR2 is FQNEAQ (reference sequence). Between the trimmed V and J ends, which lost 0 bases and 1 base, there was a span of 6 bases. The CDR3 sequence is 14 residues long. DNA of the CDR3: TGTGCCAGCAGCTTAGCAGGGGGGAACACTGAAGCTTTCTTT. Translation: CASSLAGGNTEAFF. The full variable domain, completed using reference TRBV7-9 and TRBJ1-1, is DTGVSQNPRHKITKRGQNVTFRCDPISEHNRLYWYRQTLGQGPEFLTYFQNEAQLEKSRLLSDRFSAERPKGSFSTLEIQRTEQGDSAMYLCASSLAGGNTEAFFGQGTRLTVV.

CDR3 protein: CASSPNPGQGYTEAFF. The CDR3 coding sequence is TGCGCCAGCAGCCCAAATCCGGGACAGGGCTACACTGAAGCTTTCTTT. The genes are TRBV4-1 and TRBJ1-1, with TRBD1 identical over 9 bases. V lost 4 bases, J lost 3 bases, and 9 bases stayed unmatched. Germline CDR1 is MGHRA and CDR2 is YSYEKL. The CDR3 has 16 residues.

The chain combines TRBV9 with TRBJ2-7; TRBD1 matches 7 bases. Trimming cost V 0 bases and J 0 bases; bases outside gene matches: 3. Germline V gives CDR1 SGDLS, CDR2 YYNGEE. CDR3 length: 15 residues. The CDR3 loop reads CASSVDTGDSYEQYF. CDR3 DNA: TGTGCCAGCAGCGTAGATACAGGGGACTCCTACGAGCAGTACTTC.

The J gene is TRBJ1-5, the V gene TRBV5-1, with 9 bases aligning to TRBD1. The V segment lost 3 bases and the J segment 4 bases; nucleotides outside the gene matches: 5. Germline CDR1 SGHRS, CDR2 YFSETQ. CDR3 length: 15 amino acids. CDR3 nucleotide sequence: TGCGCCAGCAGCTCCGGACAGGGGTTTAATCAGCCCCAGCATTTT. Protein: CASSSGQGFNQPQHF. Combining the CDR3 with reference TRBV5-1 and TRBJ1-5 gives the whole variable domain KAGVTQTPRYLIKTRGQQVTLSCSPISGHRSVSWYQQTPGQGLQFLFEYFSETQRNKGNFPGRFSGRQFSNSRSEMNVSTLELGDSALYLCASSSGQGFNQPQHFGDGTRLSIL.

This sequence joins TRBV4-3 and TRBJ2-7; weak D call: TRBD2 (5 bases). The CDR3 extends over 15 amino acids. V was cut by 2 bases and J by 1 base, with 12 bases left in between. Germline CDR1 reads LGHNA; CDR2 reads YSLEER. The CDR3 nucleotides read TGCGCCAGCAGCCAAACGAGGACTCTTTCCTACGAGCAGTACTTC. Amino acids: CASSQTRTLSYEQYF.

V is TRBV29-1 and J is TRBJ1-1; 8 bases map to TRBD1. Germline V lookup: CDR1 SQVTM, CDR2 ANQGSEA. Trimming took 4 bases from V and 3 from J; bases not matched to a gene: 7. CDR3 length equals 14 residues. CDR3 region: CSVASDRGDTEAFF. The CDR3 DNA follows: TGCAGCGTTGCCTCCGACAGGGGCGACACTGAAGCTTTCTTT.

The V gene is TRBV4-3, the J gene TRBJ1-1, with TRBD1 matching over 9 bases. V was pared by 0 bases and J by 4 bases, with 15 bases of the junction left unmatched. This CDR3 region has 19 residues. The V gene's germline CDR1 is LGHNA and CDR2 YSLEER. CDR3 in amino acids: CASSQERLTGTGPGTEAFF. Written as DNA, the CDR3 is TGCGCCAGCAGCCAAGAACGGCTAACCGGGACAGGGCCGGGCACTGAAGCTTTCTTT.

This chain uses TRBV5-1 with TRBJ1-1, with 8 positions matching TRBD1. Per germline, CDR1 SGHRS and CDR2 YFSETQ. CDR3 length equals 14 residues. J was trimmed by 6 bases and V by 4 bases; bases with no gene match: 8. CDR3 protein: CASSGKQGVAEAFF. The CDR3 DNA is TGCGCCAGCAGCGGTAAACAGGGGGTGGCTGAAGCTTTCTTT.

The rearrangement links TRBV4-1 to TRBJ2-7; 9 bases agree with TRBD2. Germline V CDR1 and CDR2: MGHRA, YSYEKL. The CDR3 length is 17 residues. Trimming removed 0 bases from V and 0 bases from J; junction bases left unmatched: 6. The CDR3 loop is CASSQDSTSGPSYEQYF. In DNA, the CDR3 is TGCGCCAGCAGCCAAGATTCAACTAGCGGGCCCTCCTACGAGCAGTACTTC.

The CDR3 DNA reads TGTGCCAGCAGCTTCCTCCGGGAGGATAACTATGGCTACACCTTC. The encoded protein is CASSFLREDNYGYTF. This chain uses TRBV7-8 with TRBJ1-2; D unclear. Trimming removed 3 bases at V and 1 base at J, with 12 bases between. The germline V gene has CDR1 SGHVS and CDR2 FQNEAQ. This CDR3 has 15 amino acids.

The chain couples TRBV29-1 to TRBJ1-6; no firm D call. Germline CDR1 is SQVTM and CDR2 is ANQGSEA. The CDR3 loop spans 13 amino acids. V was clipped by 5 bases and J by 5 bases, with 10 bases between them. CDR3 sequence: CSVRQVDNSPLHF. The CDR3 DNA reads TGCAGCGTTCGGCAGGTAGATAATTCACCCCTCCACTTT.

The J gene is TRBJ2-5, the V gene TRBV4-2; 10 bases are a match to TRBD2. Looked up from germline, CDR1 is LGHNA and CDR2 is YNFKEQ. J was trimmed by 5 bases and V by 11 bases; bases with no gene match: 2. CDR3 length equals 11 residues. The CDR3 protein is CAWTSGETQYF. CDR3 nucleotides: TGTGCCTGGACTAGCGGTGAGACCCAGTACTTC.